These 17 T cell receptor beta chains were all obtained from the same sample, sequenced in a study of graft-versus-host responses after intestinal transplantation. These receptors' targets are unknown. Produced via immunoSEQ multiplex PCR; TCRdb's table is partial and in-frame only. The sample carries under 90,000 clones, around 87% recorded once. The material was unstimulated CD8+ T cells sorted from spleen or lymph node cells, obtained before transplant. The receptor set was obtained from a human donor who was the organ donor for an intestinal transplant.

The V gene is TRBV27, the J gene TRBJ2-7; a weak D match, TRBD2 (6 bases). Germline V gives CDR1 MNHEY, CDR2 SMNVEV (reference sequence). V was cut by 6 bases and J by 2 bases, with 14 bases left in between. The CDR3 extends over 14 amino acids. The CDR3 reads CASSPFAGTYEQYV. The CDR3 DNA sequence: TGTGCCAGCAGCCCGTTCGCGGGGACCTACGAGCAGTACGTC.

This chain joins TRBV7-9 and TRBJ1-1, with D possibly being TRBD1 (5 bases). Germline CDR1 reads SEHNR; CDR2 reads FQNEAQ (reference sequence). This CDR3 region has 15 residues. Trimming shortened V by 5 bases and J by 3 bases, and 16 bases separated the two germline ends. CDR3 nucleotide sequence: TGTGCCAGCAGCCGCGCCCAGGGATTGGACACTGAAGCTTTCTTT. It is translated as CASSRAQGLDTEAFF.

The chain uses TRBV18 and TRBJ2-7; D might be TRBD2 (6 bases). CDR1 and CDR2 from the germline V gene are KGHSH and LQKENI. The CDR3 has 14 residues. CDR3 loop: CASSPRRELYEQYV. The CDR3 DNA reads TGTGCCAGCTCGCCACGACGGGAGTTATACGAGCAGTACGTC.

This chain connects TRBV6-5 to TRBJ2-3; D might be TRBD2 (7 bases). This CDR3 has 15 residues. V lost 5 bases to trimming and J lost 2 bases, with 14 bases between them. Germline loops: CDR1 MNHEY, CDR2 SVGAGI. Written as DNA, the CDR3 is TGTGCCAGCAGTATATTCCGGGGGGCCACAGATACGCAGTATTTT. Encoded protein: CASSIFRGATDTQYF.

This rearrangement joins TRBV4-3 to TRBJ2-7; D is perhaps TRBD2 (7 bases). V was shortened by 4 bases and J by 2 bases, with 33 bases between the two germline ends. Germline V CDR1 and CDR2: LGHNA, YSLEER. This CDR3 has 21 amino acids. The CDR3 reads CASSRQLPGSGGIFSTYEQYV. DNA of the CDR3: TGCGCCAGCAGCCGTCAACTCCCCGGATCGGGGGGCATCTTCTCAACCTACGAGCAGTACGTC.

This clone appeared once. V and J are TRBV27 and TRBJ2-7; 8 bases map to TRBD1. Unmatched junction bases numbered 12, after V lost 5 bases and J lost 6 bases. In germline, CDR1 is MNHEY, CDR2 SMNVEV (reference sequence). The CDR3 is 15 amino acids. CDR3 nucleotide sequence: TGTGCCAGCAGTCCACGGACAGGGAGGAGGGGCGAGCAGTACGTC. It is translated as CASSPRTGRRGEQYV.

V gene TRBV9 combines with J gene TRBJ1-2, with D possibly TRBD1 on 5 matching bases. The CDR3 extends over 15 amino acids. Per germline, CDR1 SGDLS and CDR2 YYNGEE. Trimming removed 4 bases at V and 8 bases at J, with 21 bases between. CDR3 nucleotide sequence: TGTGCCAGCAGCCCTCCCGGCGGGGGGGTTTGGGGCTACACCTTC. It specifies CASSPPGGGVWGYTF.

This chain joins TRBV5-4 and TRBJ1-2; D gene uncertain. V was trimmed by 2 bases and J by 8 bases, leaving 10 bases between them. Germline values: CDR1 SGHNT, CDR2 YYREEE (reference sequence). The CDR3 contains 12 residues. The CDR3 DNA follows: TGTGCCAGCAGCTTTAACGCGGGGGGCTACACCTTC. It translates to CASSFNAGGYTF.

The chain recombines TRBV12-2 with TRBJ2-5; TRBD2, as called in the table, went unchecked against the DNA. TRBV12-2 is recorded as a pseudogene. The CDR3 loop spans 20 amino acids. DNA of the CDR3: TGTGCAAGTCGCTTAGGAACCTTTGTTCCGGGACTAGCGGGGGGAGAGACCCAGTACTTC. This sequence encodes CASRLGTFVPGLAGGETQYF.

The chain recombines TRBV21-1 with TRBJ2-6; TRBD1 is the table's D call, not checked against the DNA. TRBV21-1 constitutes a pseudogene. The CDR3 has 22 amino acids. The CDR3 spells CASSSPPRGFTLNLSGANVLTF. CDR3 DNA sequence: TGTGCCAGCAGCTCCCCTCCCAGGGGGTTCACACTGAATCTCTCTGGGGCCAACGTCCTGACTTTC.

This clone was counted a single time. The rearrangement links TRBV2 to TRBJ1-1, with D uncertain. Germline V CDR1 and CDR2: SNHLY, FYNNEI. This CDR3 region has 13 residues. With 8 bases removed from V and 1 base from J, the gap between germline ends came to 11 bases. CDR3 nucleotides: TGTGCCAGCCCCCTTTCCGGGAACACTGAAGCTTTCTTT. Translation: CASPLSGNTEAFF.

V is TRBV6-4 and J is TRBJ2-5, with 8 nucleotides matching TRBD2. Germline CDR1 and CDR2: MRHNA and SNTAGT. CDR3 length: 14 amino acids. J lost 5 bases, V lost 6 bases, and 8 bases had no gene match. The CDR3 loop is CASSIPSGRETQYF. Written as DNA, the CDR3 is TGTGCCAGCAGCATTCCTAGCGGGCGTGAGACCCAGTACTTC.

The chain links TRBV25-1 to TRBJ1-4; no definite D call. This CDR3 region has 11 residues. CDR1 is MGHDK and CDR2 is SYGVNS in the germline V gene. This CDR3 is CATSSRGRLFF. The DNA for the CDR3 is TGTGCGACCAGCTCGAGAGGGAGGCTGTTTTTT.

The genes are TRBV28 and TRBJ2-1; TRBD1 matches 8 bases. Germline values: CDR1 MDHEN, CDR2 SYDVKM. The CDR3 sequence is 14 residues long. The J segment lost 4 bases and the V segment lost 5 bases, leaving 4 bases of the junction unmatched. As DNA, the CDR3 is TGTGCCAGCAGTAGGCAGGGGGCTTACAATGAGCAGTTCTTC. As protein: CASSRQGAYNEQFF.

The CDR3 is CASSSSAGLQHF. The DNA for the CDR3 is TGTGCCAGCAGCTCGTCGGCAGGGTTACAGCATTTT. The chain recombines TRBV7-2 with TRBJ1-5; tentative D call: TRBD1 (5 bases). Germline V gene data show CDR1 as SGHTA and CDR2 as FQGNSA. The CDR3 runs 12 residues. V lost 4 bases, J lost 13 bases, and 14 bases lay in between.

The rearrangement links TRBV2 to TRBJ2-7; a weak D match, TRBD2 (5 bases). Germline CDR1 reads SNHLY; CDR2 reads FYNNEI. V was trimmed by 1 base and J by 7 bases, leaving 23 bases between them. The CDR3 consists of 17 residues. CDR3 sequence: CASSEEVPASPSGEQYV. DNA for the CDR3: TGTGCCAGCAGTGAAGAGGTACCGGCCAGTCCCTCGGGGGAGCAGTACGTC.

The chain has TRBV19 and TRBJ2-1, with TRBD2 matching over 12 bases. J was trimmed by 6 bases and V by 2 bases; bases with no gene match: 2. The CDR3 consists of 15 residues. Per germline, CDR1 LNHDA and CDR2 SQIVND (reference sequence). CDR3 sequence reads: CASSISSGGGNEQFF. The CDR3 DNA reads TGTGCCAGTAGTATATCTAGCGGGGGGGGCAATGAGCAGTTCTTC.